The rows below give T cell receptor beta chains drawn from one sample of a study of radiation and T cells in renal cell carcinoma. Profiling relied on immunoSEQ multiplex PCR, and the TCRdb table lists in-frame clones only, not all of them. The table has 160,000 or so clones, 80% to 90% seen once. The starting material was blood, obtained from a patient whose treatment included radiotherapy and nephrectomy. Source of these receptors: a woman aged 45-65 years with renal cell carcinoma. CDR3s include the opening cysteine and the closing phenylalanine or tryptophan. The order of the fields is V gene, J gene, D gene, clone size, CDR3 protein, CDR3 DNA. D genes are given only for firm matches. Rows give clone size only sometimes, using once, few, many, or a class for an expanded clone.

>TRBV29-1|TRBJ1-2|NA|NA
CSVGSTEYGYTF
TGCAGCGTTGGCAGTACGGAATATGGCTACACCTTC
>TRBV25-1|TRBJ2-3|TRBD1|few
CASSEGNRGSYTQYF
TGTGCCAGCAGTGAAGGTAACAGGGGAAGCTATACGCAGTATTTT
>TRBV6-4|TRBJ2-3|NA|NA
CASSEPTDTYNTDTQYF
TGTGCCAGCAGTGAACCGACAGACACCTACAACACAGATACGCAGTATTTT
>TRBV18|TRBJ1-6|NA|NA
CASSTRNSPLHF
TGTGCCAGCTCAACCAGGAATTCACCCCTCCACTTT
>TRBV7-2|TRBJ2-7|NA|NA
CASSRDFGTYEQYF
TGTGCCAGCAGCCGGGACTTCGGCACCTACGAGCAGTACTTC
>TRBV2|TRBJ1-5|NA|few
CASSEVPGPQHF
TGTGCCAGCAGTGAGGTTCCTGGGCCCCAGCATTTT
>TRBV29-1|TRBJ1-1|TRBD1|many
CSVAQGASNTEAFF
TGCAGCGTTGCCCAGGGGGCGTCGAACACTGAAGCTTTCTTT
>TRBV2|TRBJ1-2|NA|NA
CASRRTRGYTF
TGTGCCAGCAGGAGGACGAGGGGCTACACCTTC
>TRBV4-1|TRBJ2-7|TRBD1|NA
CASSQEWTGGEQYF
TGCGCCAGCAGCCAAGAGTGGACAGGGGGCGAGCAGTACTTC
>TRBV9|TRBJ2-3|NA|once
CASSFREGVADTQYF
TGTGCCAGCAGCTTCAGGGAGGGGGTCGCAGATACGCAGTATTTT
>TRBV5-6|TRBJ1-1|NA|NA
CASSFGTEFRAFF
TGTGCCAGCAGCTTCGGGACGGAATTTCGAGCTTTCTTT
>TRBV5-4|TRBJ1-1|NA|NA
CASSLGQPNTEAFF
TGTGCCAGCAGCTTAGGACAGCCGAACACTGAAGCTTTCTTT
>TRBV30|TRBJ2-5|TRBD2|NA
CAFTSEYSWTQYF
TGTGCCTTTACTAGCGAATACTCGTGGACCCAGTACTTC
>TRBV5-6|TRBJ1-1|NA|NA
CASSQANRVGEAFF
TGTGCCAGCAGTCAAGCTAACAGGGTTGGTGAAGCTTTCTTT
>TRBV10-2|TRBJ2-7|NA|NA
CASSDYATARYEQYF
TGCGCCAGCAGTGATTACGCGACAGCACGATACGAGCAGTACTTC
>TRBV21-1|TRBJ1-2|NA|NA
CASSKGEGNYGYTF
TGTGCCAGCAGCAAAGGGGAGGGTAACTATGGCTACACCTTC
>TRBV6-1|TRBJ1-2|NA|once
CASSWEVNYGYTF
TGTGCCAGCAGTTGGGAAGTGAACTATGGCTACACCTTC
>TRBV5-1|TRBJ1-1|NA|NA
CASSPDSLNTEAFF
TGCGCCAGCAGTCCAGACAGCCTGAACACTGAAGCTTTCTTT
>TRBV9|TRBJ1-2|NA|NA
CASSVVSGNYGYTF
TGTGCCAGCAGCGTAGTCAGTGGCAACTATGGCTACACCTTC
>TRBV18|TRBJ2-7|TRBD2|NA
CASSPRGLAGNSYEQYF
TGTGCCAGCTCACCCCGGGGACTAGCGGGGAATTCCTACGAGCAGTACTTC
>TRBV7-6|TRBJ2-5|NA|NA
CASSLETGLVGQYF
TGTGCCAGCAGCTTAGAAACGGGGTTAGTGGGCCAGTACTTC
>TRBV16|TRBJ2-5|TRBD2|few
CASSRQLAGGGETQYF
TGTGCCAGCAGCCGTCAACTAGCGGGGGGAGGAGAGACCCAGTACTTC